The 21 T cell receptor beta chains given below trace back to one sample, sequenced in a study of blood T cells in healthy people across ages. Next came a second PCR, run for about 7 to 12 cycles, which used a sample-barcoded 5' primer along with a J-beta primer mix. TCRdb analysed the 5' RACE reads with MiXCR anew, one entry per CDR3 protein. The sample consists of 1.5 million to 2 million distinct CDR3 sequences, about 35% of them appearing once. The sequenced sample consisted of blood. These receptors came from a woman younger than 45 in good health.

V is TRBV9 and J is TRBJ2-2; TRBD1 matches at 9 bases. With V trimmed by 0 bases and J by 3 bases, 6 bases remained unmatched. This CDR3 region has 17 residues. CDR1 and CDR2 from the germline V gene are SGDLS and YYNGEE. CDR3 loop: CASSVDRDRVYTGELFF. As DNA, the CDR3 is TGTGCCAGCAGCGTAGACCGGGACAGGGTATACACCGGGGAGCTGTTTTTT.

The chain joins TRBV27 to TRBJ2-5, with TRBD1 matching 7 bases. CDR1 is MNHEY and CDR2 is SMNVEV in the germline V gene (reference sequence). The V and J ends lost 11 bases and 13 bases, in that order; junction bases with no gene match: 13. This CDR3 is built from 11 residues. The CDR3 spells CASWDSYERYF. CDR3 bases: TGTGCCTCATGGGACAGCTACGAGCGGTACTTC.

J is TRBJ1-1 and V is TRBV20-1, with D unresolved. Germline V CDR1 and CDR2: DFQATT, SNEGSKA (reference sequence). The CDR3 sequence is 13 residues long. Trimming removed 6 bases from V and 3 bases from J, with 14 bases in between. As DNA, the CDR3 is TGCAGTGCCCCGCTCGGGTTAGACACTGAAGCTTTCTTT. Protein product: CSAPLGLDTEAFF.

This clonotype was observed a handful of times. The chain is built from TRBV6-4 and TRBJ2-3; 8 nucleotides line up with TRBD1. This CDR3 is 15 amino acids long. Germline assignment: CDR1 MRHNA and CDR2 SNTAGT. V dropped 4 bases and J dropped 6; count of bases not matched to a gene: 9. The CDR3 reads CASSVGTGGMDTQYF. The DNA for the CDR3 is TGTGCCAGCAGTGTTGGGACAGGCGGAATGGATACGCAGTATTTT.

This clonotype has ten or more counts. In DNA form, the CDR3 reads TGCAGTGCAATAGGACGGGCTACAGATACGCAGTATTTT. Its protein is CSAIGRATDTQYF. The chain employs TRBV20-1 and TRBJ2-3; D is uncertain. The V and J ends lost 6 bases and 3 bases respectively, with 13 bases between them. CDR3 size: 13 residues. The germline CDR1 and CDR2 sequences are DFQATT and SNEGSKA (reference sequence).

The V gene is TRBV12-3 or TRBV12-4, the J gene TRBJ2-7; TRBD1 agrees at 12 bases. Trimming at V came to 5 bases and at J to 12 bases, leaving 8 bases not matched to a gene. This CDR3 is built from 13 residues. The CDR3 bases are TGTGCCAGCAGTCCGGGACAGGGGGCGCGGCGGTACTTC. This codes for CASSPGQGARRYF.

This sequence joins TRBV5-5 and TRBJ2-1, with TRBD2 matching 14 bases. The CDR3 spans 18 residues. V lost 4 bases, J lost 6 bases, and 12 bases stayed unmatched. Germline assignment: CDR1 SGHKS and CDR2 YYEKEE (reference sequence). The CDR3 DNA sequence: TGTGCCAGCAGCCTCTATATATTGACTAGCGGGAGGGGCAATGAGCAGTTCTTC. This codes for CASSLYILTSGRGNEQFF.

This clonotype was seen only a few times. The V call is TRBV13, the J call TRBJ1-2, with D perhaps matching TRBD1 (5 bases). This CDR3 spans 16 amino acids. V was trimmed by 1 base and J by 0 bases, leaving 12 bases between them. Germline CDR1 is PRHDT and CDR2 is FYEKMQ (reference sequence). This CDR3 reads CASSLEWGRTNYGYTF. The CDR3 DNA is TGTGCCAGCAGCTTAGAGTGGGGACGGACTAACTATGGCTACACCTTC.

CDR3 DNA sequence: TGTGCCAGCAGTCCGGACTGGGGATCGGAGACCCAGTACTTC. This encodes CASSPDWGSETQYF. The V and J genes are TRBV12-3 or TRBV12-4 and TRBJ2-5; D is possibly TRBD2 (5 bases). Trimming took off 5 bases at V and 5 bases at J, with 15 bases between the two ends. The CDR3 extends over 14 amino acids.

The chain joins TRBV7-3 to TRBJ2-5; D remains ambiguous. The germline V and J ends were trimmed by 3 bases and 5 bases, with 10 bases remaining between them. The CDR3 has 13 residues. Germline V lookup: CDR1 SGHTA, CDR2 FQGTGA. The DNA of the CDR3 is TGTGCCAGCAGCTTCGGCCCCTTGGAGACCCAGTACTTC. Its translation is CASSFGPLETQYF.

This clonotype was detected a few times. The CDR3 DNA reads as TGTGCCAGCAGCGCGGGGCTCAGCACAGATACGCAGTATTTT. Translation gives CASSAGLSTDTQYF. The chain joins TRBV2 to TRBJ2-3, with a weak D call TRBD2 (6 bases). Germline-derived CDR1 and CDR2 are SNHLY and FYNNEI. The CDR3 has 14 residues. V was pared by 6 bases and J by 0 bases, with 10 bases between.

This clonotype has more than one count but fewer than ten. CDR3 sequence: CASSLDRYGTEAFF. The CDR3 DNA is TGTGCCAGCAGTTTGGACAGGTATGGCACTGAAGCTTTCTTT. The chain joins TRBV27 to TRBJ1-1; 7 positions match TRBD1. The germline V gene encodes CDR1 MNHEY and CDR2 SMNVEV (reference sequence). J gave up 4 bases and V 3 bases, and 5 bases lay outside the gene matches. This CDR3 is built from 14 residues.

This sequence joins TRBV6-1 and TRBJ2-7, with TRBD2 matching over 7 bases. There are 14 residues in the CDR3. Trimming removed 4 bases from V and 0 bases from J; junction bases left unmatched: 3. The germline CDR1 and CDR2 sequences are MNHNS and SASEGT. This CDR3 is CASSVWTSSYEQYF. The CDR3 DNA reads TGTGCCAGCAGTGTCTGGACTAGCTCCTACGAGCAGTACTTC.

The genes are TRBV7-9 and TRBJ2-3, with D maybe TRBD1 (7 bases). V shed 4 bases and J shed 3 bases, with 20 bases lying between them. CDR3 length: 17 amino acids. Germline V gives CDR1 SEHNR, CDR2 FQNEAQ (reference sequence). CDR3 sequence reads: CASSSSTGDSFTDTQYF. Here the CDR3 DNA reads TGTGCCAGCAGCTCGTCAACAGGGGACTCCTTTACAGATACGCAGTATTTT.

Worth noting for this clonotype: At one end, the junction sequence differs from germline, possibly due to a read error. This CDR3 reads CASINRGGHADMQYF. Here the CDR3 DNA reads TGTGCCAGCATCAACCGGGGGGGACATGCAGATATGCAGTATTTT. V and J are TRBV12-3 or TRBV12-4 and TRBJ2-3; 8 bases agree with TRBD2. This CDR3 spans 15 amino acids.

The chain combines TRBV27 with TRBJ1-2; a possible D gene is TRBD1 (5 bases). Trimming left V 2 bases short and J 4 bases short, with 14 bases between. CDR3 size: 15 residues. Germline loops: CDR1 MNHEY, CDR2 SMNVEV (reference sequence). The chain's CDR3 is CASSLAGTAAYGYTF. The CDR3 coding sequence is TGTGCCAGCAGTTTAGCCGGGACGGCGGCCTATGGCTACACCTTC.

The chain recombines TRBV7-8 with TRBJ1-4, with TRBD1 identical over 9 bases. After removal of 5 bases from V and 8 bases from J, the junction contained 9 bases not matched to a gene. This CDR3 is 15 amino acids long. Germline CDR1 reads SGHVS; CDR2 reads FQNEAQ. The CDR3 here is CASSPWDRVSEKLFF. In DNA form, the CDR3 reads TGTGCCAGCAGCCCCTGGGACAGGGTCTCGGAAAAACTGTTTTTT.

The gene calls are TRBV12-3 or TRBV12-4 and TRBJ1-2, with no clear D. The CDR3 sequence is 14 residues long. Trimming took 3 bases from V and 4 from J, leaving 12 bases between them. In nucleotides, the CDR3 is TGTGCCAGCAGTTTCTCTACGAAAGTCTATGGCTACACCTTC. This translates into CASSFSTKVYGYTF.

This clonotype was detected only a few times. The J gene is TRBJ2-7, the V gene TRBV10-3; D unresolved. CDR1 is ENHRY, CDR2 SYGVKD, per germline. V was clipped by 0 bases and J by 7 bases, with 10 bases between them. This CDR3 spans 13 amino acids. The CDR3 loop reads CAISESRPMEQYF. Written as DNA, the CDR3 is TGTGCCATCAGTGAGTCGAGGCCAATGGAGCAGTACTTC.

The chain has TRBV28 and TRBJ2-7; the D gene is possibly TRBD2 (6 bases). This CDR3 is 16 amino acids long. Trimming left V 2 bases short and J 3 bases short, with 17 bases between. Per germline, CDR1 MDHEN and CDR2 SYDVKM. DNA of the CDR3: TGTGCCAGCAGTTTAGTCCCTAGCGCCTATCACTACGAGCAGTACTTC. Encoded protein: CASSLVPSAYHYEQYF.

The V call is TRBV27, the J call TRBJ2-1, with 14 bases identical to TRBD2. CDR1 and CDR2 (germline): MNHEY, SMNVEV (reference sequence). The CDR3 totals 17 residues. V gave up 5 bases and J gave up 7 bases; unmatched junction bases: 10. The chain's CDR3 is CASSRIPGLAGENEQFF. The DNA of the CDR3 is TGTGCCAGCAGTCGAATACCGGGACTAGCGGGAGAGAATGAGCAGTTCTTC.